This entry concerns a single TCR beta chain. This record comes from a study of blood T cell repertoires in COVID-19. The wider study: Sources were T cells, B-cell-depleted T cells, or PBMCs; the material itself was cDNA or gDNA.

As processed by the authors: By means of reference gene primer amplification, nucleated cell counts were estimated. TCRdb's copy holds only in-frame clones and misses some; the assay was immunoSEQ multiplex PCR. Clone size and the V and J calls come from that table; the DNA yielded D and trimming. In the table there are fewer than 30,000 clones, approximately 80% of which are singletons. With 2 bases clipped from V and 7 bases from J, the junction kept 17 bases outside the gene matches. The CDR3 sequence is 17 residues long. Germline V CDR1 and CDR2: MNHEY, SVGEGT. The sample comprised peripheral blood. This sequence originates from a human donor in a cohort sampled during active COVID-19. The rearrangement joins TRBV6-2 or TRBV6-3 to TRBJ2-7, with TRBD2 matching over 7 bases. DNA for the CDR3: TGTGCCAGCAGTTACGATGTGGCGGGAGTGGGCGGAGAAGAGCAGTACTTC. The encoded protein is CASSYDVAGVGGEEQYF.